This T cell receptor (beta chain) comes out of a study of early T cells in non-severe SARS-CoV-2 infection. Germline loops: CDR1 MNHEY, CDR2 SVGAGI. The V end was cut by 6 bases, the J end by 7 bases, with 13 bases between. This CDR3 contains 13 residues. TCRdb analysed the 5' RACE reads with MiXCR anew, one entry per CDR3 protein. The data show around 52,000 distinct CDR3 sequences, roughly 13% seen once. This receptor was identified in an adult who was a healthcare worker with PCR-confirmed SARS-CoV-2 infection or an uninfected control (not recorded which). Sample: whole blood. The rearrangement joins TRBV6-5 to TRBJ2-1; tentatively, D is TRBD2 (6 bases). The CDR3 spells CASRRGGDNEQFF. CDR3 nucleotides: TGTGCCAGCAGGCGAGGCGGGGATAATGAGCAGTTCTTC.